These 20 T cell receptor beta chains share one sample of origin, sequenced in a study of T cells in Graves' hyperthyroidism and ophthalmopathy. From RNA transcripts, TCR beta CDR3 regions were amplified. A first-round RT-PCR of the TCR CDR3 used the HTBI primer set. Each CDR3 protein gets one entry after TCRdb re-called the multiplex PCR reads with MiXCR. The table shows hundreds of thousands of distinct CDR3 sequences, with 24% occurring only once. The source material was blood. These receptors were taken from a woman under 40 with Graves' ophthalmopathy.

This clonotype was counted many times. This rearrangement joins TRBV30 to TRBJ2-4, with 12 bases lining up with TRBD2. The length of the CDR3 is 16 residues. Germline assignment: CDR1 GTSNPN and CDR2 SVGIG (reference sequence). The junction had 5 bases not matched to a gene; V was cut back by 3 bases and J by 2 bases. The CDR3 sequence is CAWSRGLAGTKNIQYF. The CDR3 nucleotides are TGTGCCTGGAGCCGCGGACTAGCGGGGACCAAAAACATTCAGTACTTC. The full variable domain, in which reference TRBV30 and TRBJ2-4 provide the parts outside the CDR3, is SQTIHQWPATLVQPVGSPLSLECTVEGTSNPNLYWYRQAAGRGLQLLFYSVGIGQISSEVPQNLSASRPQDRQFILSSKKLLLSDSGFYLCAWSRGLAGTKNIQYFGAGTRLSVL.

The genes are TRBV6-1 and TRBJ1-1, with a tentative D call TRBD1 (6 bases). CDR1 and CDR2 from the germline V gene are MNHNS and SASEGT. V lost 7 bases to trimming and J lost 6 bases, with 18 bases between them. CDR3 size: 14 residues. CDR3 protein: CASMSPGARAEAFF. CDR3 nucleotide sequence: TGTGCCAGCATGAGCCCAGGGGCCCGGGCTGAAGCTTTCTTT.

This clonotype was detected many times. This chain uses TRBV12-3 or TRBV12-4 with TRBJ2-5; a weak D match, TRBD2 (5 bases). CDR3 size: 14 residues. V shed 1 base and J shed 5 bases, with 11 bases lying between them. CDR3 residues: CASSLGGSGETQYF. The CDR3 nucleotides are TGTGCCAGCAGTTTAGGAGGGTCGGGGGAGACCCAGTACTTC.

At least ten counts were recorded for this clonotype. The V call is TRBV29-1, the J call TRBJ1-2; the match to TRBD1 covers 9 bases. V lost 6 bases, J lost 6 bases, and 5 bases stayed unmatched. Looked up from germline, CDR1 is SQVTM and CDR2 is ANQGSEA. CDR3 length equals 12 residues. The CDR3 DNA is TGCAGCGTCGTAACAGGGGGCCATGGCTACACCTTC. Its protein product is CSVVTGGHGYTF.

This clonotype was found many times. The chain recombines TRBV5-1 with TRBJ1-1; no reliable D call. Deletions cut 1 base from V and 0 bases from J, with 13 bases between. Germline CDR1 reads SGHRS; CDR2 reads YFSETQ. CDR3 size: 16 residues. The CDR3: CASSLRGDYMNTEAFF. CDR3 sequence (DNA): TGCGCCAGCAGCTTGCGGGGAGACTACATGAACACTGAAGCTTTCTTT.

As concerns this clonotype: Because it lacks the conserved phenylalanine or tryptophan at the end, this CDR3 is likely a read error. The chain is built from TRBV5-1 and TRBJ1-2; D uncertain. CDR3 size: 13 residues. V dropped 1 base and J dropped 4 bases, with 8 bases sitting between them. Germline CDR1 reads SGHRS; CDR2 reads YFSETQ. The CDR3 loop is CASSLSPAYGYTL. Here the CDR3 DNA reads TGCGCCAGCAGCTTGAGTCCGGCCTATGGCTACACCCTC.

This chain joins TRBV4-1 and TRBJ2-7, with 8 bases identical to TRBD2. Germline V gives CDR1 MGHRA, CDR2 YSYEKL. V gave up 2 bases and J gave up 3 bases; unmatched junction bases: 9. The CDR3 consists of 16 residues. CDR3 protein: CASSQQPGLAVYEQYF. The DNA of the CDR3 is TGCGCCAGCAGCCAACAACCAGGACTAGCTGTCTACGAGCAGTACTTC.

This clonotype came up many times. This chain connects TRBV20-1 to TRBJ2-5, with D perhaps matching TRBD2 (5 bases). Germline V CDR1 and CDR2: DFQATT, SNEGSKA (reference sequence). The CDR3 totals 13 residues. Trimming pared 5 bases from V and 4 bases from J, leaving 14 bases between. CDR3 loop: CSARNRGSETQYF. CDR3 in DNA: TGCAGTGCTCGTAACAGAGGGTCAGAGACCCAGTACTTC.

Only a few counts were recorded for this clonotype. Being one base from a much bigger clone, this may be a read error. The chain joins TRBV15 to TRBJ2-7, with TRBD1 matching 11 bases. CDR3 size: 15 residues. Germline CDR1 and CDR2: LNHNV and YYDKDF (reference sequence). The V segment lost 5 bases and the J segment 2 bases; nucleotides outside the gene matches: 5. The CDR3 sequence: CATSPGTGGAYEQYF. CDR3 bases: TGTGCCACCAGCCCCGGGACAGGGGGGGCCTACGAGCAGTACTTC.

This clonotype came up many times. This rearrangement joins TRBV29-1 to TRBJ1-1; D remains unclear. V was clipped by 4 bases and J by 2 bases, with 5 bases between them. Germline CDR1 and CDR2: SQVTM and ANQGSEA. The CDR3 is 11 residues long. The CDR3 loop is CSVGPNTEAFF. The CDR3 DNA sequence: TGCAGCGTTGGCCCTAACACTGAAGCTTTCTTT.

This clonotype was observed at least ten times. The chain couples TRBV11-2 to TRBJ1-3, with D possibly matching TRBD1 (5 bases). This CDR3 is built from 15 residues. The ends were cut back, 6 bases at V and 4 bases at J, with 16 bases in the middle. Germline lookup yields CDR1 SGHAT and CDR2 FQNNGV. CDR3 DNA: TGTGCCAGCAGTCATGGGGGACTCACCGGAAACACCATATATTTT. Its translation: CASSHGGLTGNTIYF. Complete variable domain (other parts from reference TRBV11-2 and TRBJ1-3): EAGVAQSPRYKIIEKRQSVAFWCNPISGHATLYWYQQILGQGPKLLIQFQNNGVVDDSQLPKDRFSAERLKGVDSTLKIQPAKLEDSAVYLCASSHGGLTGNTIYFGEGSWLTVV.

This clonotype was detected many times. This chain joins TRBV20-1 and TRBJ2-5; 11 bases line up with TRBD2. The CDR3 runs to 14 residues. V trimming: 2 bases; J trimming: 7 bases; junction bases outside the gene matches: 6. From germline, CDR1 is DFQATT and CDR2 SNEGSKA (reference sequence). The CDR3 reads CSARIAGGKTTQYF. CDR3 in DNA: TGCAGTGCTAGAATAGCGGGGGGGAAGACGACCCAGTACTTC.

A few counts support this clonotype. The chain has TRBV7-9 and TRBJ2-7; tentative D call: TRBD1 (6 bases). Trimming left V 1 base short and J 3 bases short, with 13 bases between. Germline lookup yields CDR1 SEHNR and CDR2 FQNEAQ (reference sequence). The CDR3 is 15 amino acids. The DNA for the CDR3 is TGTGCCAGCAGCTTAGTTTCTGGGGGCCACTACGAGCAGTACTTC. Its translation is CASSLVSGGHYEQYF.

There are many counts of this clonotype. V is TRBV7-2 and J is TRBJ2-4, with D possibly being TRBD2 (5 bases). CDR3 length: 13 amino acids. V dropped 5 bases and J dropped 9 bases, with 14 bases sitting between them. The germline V gene encodes CDR1 SGHTA and CDR2 FQGNSA. In nucleotides, the CDR3 is TGTGCCAGCAGCCCGCTCCGGGGTGGCATTCAGTACTTC. Translated, it gives CASSPLRGGIQYF.

To note about this clonotype: A junction end diverges from the germline sequence, so it may reflect a read error. The chain has TRBV6-5 and TRBJ2-7; D remains unclear. Germline CDR1 and CDR2: MNHEY and SVGAGI. This CDR3 comprises 17 residues. This CDR3 reads CASSYASGSPAKYEEYF. DNA for the CDR3: TGTGCCAGCAGTTACGCCTCGGGTTCTCCCGCGAAATACGAGGAGTACTTC.

This clonotype was seen at least ten times. This sequence joins TRBV6-5 and TRBJ1-2; TRBD1 matches at 8 bases. The CDR3 spans 14 residues. Losses at the gene ends were 0 bases for V and 6 bases for J; bases not matched to a gene: 3. The germline gives CDR1 MNHEY, CDR2 SVGAGI. CDR3 in amino acids: CASSYSNRGNGYTF. For the CDR3, the DNA is TGTGCCAGCAGTTACTCGAACAGGGGGAATGGCTACACCTTC.

This clonotype showed up just a few times. V is TRBV6-1 and J is TRBJ1-1, with D unresolved. V was shortened by 4 bases and J by 4 bases, with 10 bases between the two germline ends. Germline V gene data show CDR1 as MNHNS and CDR2 as SASEGT. The CDR3 is made up of 13 amino acids. The CDR3 nucleotides read TGTGCCAGCAGTGGACGCGGCTTCACTGAAGCTTTCTTT. Amino acid sequence: CASSGRGFTEAFF.

This clonotype was found many times. The rearrangement links TRBV24-1 to TRBJ1-5; unclear D gene. This CDR3 contains 16 residues. Trimming pared 4 bases from V and 0 bases from J, leaving 12 bases between. Germline CDR1 and CDR2: KGHDR and SFDVKD. DNA of the CDR3: TGTGCCACCAGTGACCGACCAAAGGATAGCAATCAGCCCCAGCATTTT. This translates into CATSDRPKDSNQPQHF.

Ten or more counts support this clonotype. This sequence joins TRBV12-3 or TRBV12-4 and TRBJ1-1, with TRBD1 matching 7 bases. V was pared by 5 bases and J by 4 bases, with 13 bases of the junction left unmatched. The CDR3 spans 16 residues. CDR3 bases: TGTGCCAGCAGTGGTAACAGGGGAATGGTGAGCACTGAAGCTTTCTTT. As protein: CASSGNRGMVSTEAFF.

This clonotype was seen a few times. The V call is TRBV15, the J call TRBJ1-5, with D possibly TRBD1 on 5 matching bases. The germline V gene has CDR1 LNHNV and CDR2 YYDKDF (reference sequence). The CDR3 loop spans 14 amino acids. The V end was cut by 5 bases, the J end by 6 bases, with 14 bases between. The CDR3 bases are TGTGCCACCAGCCGGGGCAGGGTGTCTCAGCCCCAGCATTTT. Its translation is CATSRGRVSQPQHF.